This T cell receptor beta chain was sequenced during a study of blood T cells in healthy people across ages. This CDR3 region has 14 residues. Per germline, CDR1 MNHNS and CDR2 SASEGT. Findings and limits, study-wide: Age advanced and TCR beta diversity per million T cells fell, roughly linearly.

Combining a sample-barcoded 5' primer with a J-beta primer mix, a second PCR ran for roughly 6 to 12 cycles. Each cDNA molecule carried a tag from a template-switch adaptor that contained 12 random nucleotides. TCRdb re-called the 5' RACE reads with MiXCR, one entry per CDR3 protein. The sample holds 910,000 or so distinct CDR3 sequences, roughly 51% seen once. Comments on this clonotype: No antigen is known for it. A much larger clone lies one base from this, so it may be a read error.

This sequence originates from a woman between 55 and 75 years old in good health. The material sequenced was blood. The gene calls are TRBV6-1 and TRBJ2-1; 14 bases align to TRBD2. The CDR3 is CAGRTSGRPWGQFF. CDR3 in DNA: TGTGCCGGCAGGACTAGCGGGAGGCCGTGGGGGCAGTTCTTC.